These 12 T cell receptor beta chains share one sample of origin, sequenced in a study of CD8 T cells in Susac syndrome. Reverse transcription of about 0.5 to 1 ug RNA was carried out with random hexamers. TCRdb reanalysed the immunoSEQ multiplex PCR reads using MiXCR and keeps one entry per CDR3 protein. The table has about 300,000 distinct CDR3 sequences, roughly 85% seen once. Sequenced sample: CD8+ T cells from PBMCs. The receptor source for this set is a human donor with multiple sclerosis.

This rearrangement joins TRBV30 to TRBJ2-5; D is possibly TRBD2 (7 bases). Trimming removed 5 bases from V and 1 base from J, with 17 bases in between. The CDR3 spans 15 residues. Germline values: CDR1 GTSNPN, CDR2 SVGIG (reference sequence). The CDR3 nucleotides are TGTGCCTGGGGGGGCAGGGGAGGGCGCCAAGAGACCCAGTACTTC. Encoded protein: CAWGGRGGRQETQYF. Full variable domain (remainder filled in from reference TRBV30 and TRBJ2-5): SQTIHQWPATLVQPVGSPLSLECTVEGTSNPNLYWYRQAAGRGLQLLFYSVGIGQISSEVPQNLSASRPQDRQFILSSKKLLLSDSGFYLCAWGGRGGRQETQYFGPGTRLLVL.

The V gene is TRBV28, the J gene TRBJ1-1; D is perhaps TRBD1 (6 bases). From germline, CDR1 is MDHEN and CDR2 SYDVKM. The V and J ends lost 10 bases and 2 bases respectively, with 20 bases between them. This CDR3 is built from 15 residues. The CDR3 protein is CATSIGGALNTEAFF. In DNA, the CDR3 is TGTGCCACCTCCATCGGGGGGGCGCTAAACACTGAAGCTTTCTTT.

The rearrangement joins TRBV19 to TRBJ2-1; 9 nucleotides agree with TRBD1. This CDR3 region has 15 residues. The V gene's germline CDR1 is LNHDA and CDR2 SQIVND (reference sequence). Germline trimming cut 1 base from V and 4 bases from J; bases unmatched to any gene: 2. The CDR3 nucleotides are TGTGCCAGTAGTATAGGTGGACAGGGGTACAATGAGCAGTTCTTC. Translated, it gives CASSIGGQGYNEQFF.

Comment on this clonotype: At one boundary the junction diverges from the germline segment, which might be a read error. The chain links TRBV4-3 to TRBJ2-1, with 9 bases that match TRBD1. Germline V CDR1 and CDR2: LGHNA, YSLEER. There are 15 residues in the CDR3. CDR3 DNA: TGTGCCAGCAGCCCCGACAGGGGGACCTACAATGAGCAGTTCTTC. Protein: CASSPDRGTYNEQFF.

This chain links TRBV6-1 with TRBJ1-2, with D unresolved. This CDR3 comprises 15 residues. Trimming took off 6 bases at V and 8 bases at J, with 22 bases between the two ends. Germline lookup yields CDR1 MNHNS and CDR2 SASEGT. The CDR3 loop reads CASSPKGSPIKGYTF. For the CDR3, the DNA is TGTGCCAGCAGCCCCAAGGGATCTCCTATAAAGGGCTACACCTTC.

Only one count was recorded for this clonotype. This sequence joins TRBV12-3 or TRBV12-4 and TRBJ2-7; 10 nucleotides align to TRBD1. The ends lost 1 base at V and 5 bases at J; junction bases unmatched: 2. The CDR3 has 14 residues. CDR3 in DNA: TGTGCCAGCAGTTTAGGGGACAGGGGCCACGAGCAGTACTTC. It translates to CASSLGDRGHEQYF.

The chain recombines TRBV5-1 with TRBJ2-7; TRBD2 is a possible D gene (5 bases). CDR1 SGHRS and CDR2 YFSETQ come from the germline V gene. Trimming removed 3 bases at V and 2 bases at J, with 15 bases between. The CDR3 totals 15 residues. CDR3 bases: TGCGCCAGCAGCTCAAGAGTATTCGGGGCCTACGAGCAGTACTTC. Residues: CASSSRVFGAYEQYF.

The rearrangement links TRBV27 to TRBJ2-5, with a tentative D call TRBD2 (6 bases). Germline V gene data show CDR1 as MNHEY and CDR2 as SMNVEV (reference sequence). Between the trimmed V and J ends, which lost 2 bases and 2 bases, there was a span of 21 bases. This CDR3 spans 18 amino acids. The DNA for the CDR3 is TGTGCCAGCAGTTTACTCGGGTTGGGTAGCGGAGCACAAGAGACCCAGTACTTC. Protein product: CASSLLGLGSGAQETQYF.

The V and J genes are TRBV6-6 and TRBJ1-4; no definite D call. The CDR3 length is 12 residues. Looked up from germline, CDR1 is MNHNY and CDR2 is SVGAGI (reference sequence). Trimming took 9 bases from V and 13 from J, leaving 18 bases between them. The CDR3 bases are TGTGCCAGTCTATGGAGTAGGGAGAGACTGTTTTTT. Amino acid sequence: CASLWSRERLFF.

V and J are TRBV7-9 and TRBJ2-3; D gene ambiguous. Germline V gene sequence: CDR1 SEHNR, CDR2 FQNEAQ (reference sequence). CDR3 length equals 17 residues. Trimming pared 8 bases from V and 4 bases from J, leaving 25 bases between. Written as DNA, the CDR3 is TGTGCCAGCCACCCCAGCCCCTCCTGGAATCAGGCAGATACGCAGTATTTT. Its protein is CASHPSPSWNQADTQYF.

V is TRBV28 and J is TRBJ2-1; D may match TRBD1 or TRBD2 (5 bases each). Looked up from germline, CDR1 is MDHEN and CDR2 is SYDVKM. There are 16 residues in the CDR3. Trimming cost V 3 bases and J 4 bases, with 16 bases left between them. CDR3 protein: CASSFSGTDRYNEQFF. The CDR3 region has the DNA TGTGCCAGCAGTTTCTCGGGGACCGACCGTTACAATGAGCAGTTCTTC.

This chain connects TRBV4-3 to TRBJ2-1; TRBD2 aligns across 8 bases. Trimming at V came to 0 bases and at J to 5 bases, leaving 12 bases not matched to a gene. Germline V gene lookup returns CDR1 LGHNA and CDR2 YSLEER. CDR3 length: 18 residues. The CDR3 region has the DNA TGCGCCAGCAGCCAAGAATCTGGGTATAAACTAGCGGACAATGAGCAGTTCTTC. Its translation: CASSQESGYKLADNEQFF.